This paragraph covers one T cell receptor beta chain sequence. Its cognate antigen is unknown. TCRdb ran MiXCR on the 5' RACE reads and lists one entry per CDR3 protein. The sample yields around 490,000 distinct CDR3 sequences, about 5% seen once. V was pared by 2 bases and J by 2 bases, with 14 bases between. The CDR3 totals 16 residues. CDR1 MNHEY and CDR2 SVGEGT come from the germline V gene. These data come from a study of CD8 T cells in ankylosing spondylitis. Study-wide findings and caveats: A CD8+ phenotype characterized the disease-linked clones, which were relatively rare in peripheral blood. Within matched ankylosing spondylitis synovial fluid, disease-linked clones were reportedly significantly enriched. A motif in TCR beta, a set of under ten highly homologous variants, appeared characteristic of ankylosing spondylitis blood.

Sequenced material: blood, either unsorted or a sorted T cell fraction (not recorded which). V usage is TRBV6-2 or TRBV6-3 and J usage is TRBJ2-3, with D perhaps matching TRBD1 (6 bases). The source of this sequence is a male donor with ankylosing spondylitis. The CDR3 DNA sequence: TGTGCCAGCAGTTACCAACAGGGCCTTTACACAGATACGCAGTATTTT. Its translation: CASSYQQGLYTDTQYF.